The 23 T cell receptor beta chains given below trace back to one sample, sequenced in a study of neurological immune-mediated disorders. From the 5' RACE reads, TCRdb called clonotypes with MiXCR, one entry per CDR3 protein. The top ten clones hold 1.5% to 2% of a sample with some 77,000 distinct CDR3 sequences, approximately 10% of them seen once. Sequenced: PBMCs. Every receptor here comes from a man aged 50 to 60 in good health.

This clonotype was seen many times. The gene calls are TRBV5-1 and TRBJ1-1; a weak D match, TRBD1 (6 bases). Trimming removed 3 bases from V and 3 bases from J, with 18 bases in between. CDR1 is SGHRS and CDR2 is YFSETQ in the germline V gene. The CDR3 covers 16 residues. This chain's CDR3 is CASSWGGRVAYTEAFF. CDR3 in DNA: TGCGCCAGCAGCTGGGGGGGCAGGGTTGCTTACACTGAAGCTTTCTTT.

In this sample, this clonotype turned up many times. The chain uses TRBV5-1 and TRBJ2-3; 13 bases are a match to TRBD2. Germline CDR1 is SGHRS and CDR2 is YFSETQ. Trimming at V came to 3 bases and at J to 6 bases, leaving 13 bases not matched to a gene. This CDR3 contains 18 residues. The CDR3 here is CASSSRTSGGPQADTQYF. The CDR3 DNA reads as TGCGCCAGCAGCTCCCGGACTAGCGGGGGCCCCCAGGCGGATACGCAGTATTTT.

This clonotype was seen ten or more times. The chain recombines TRBV5-1 with TRBJ1-1; 10 nucleotides align to TRBD1. The V gene end was trimmed by 4 bases and the J gene end by 6 bases; junction bases not matched to a gene: 12. The CDR3 is 16 amino acids. Germline lookup yields CDR1 SGHRS and CDR2 YFSETQ. The CDR3 sequence is CASSPRDRGLNPEAFF. As DNA, the CDR3 is TGCGCCAGCAGCCCCCGGGACAGGGGACTTAACCCTGAAGCTTTCTTT.

The CDR3 region has the DNA TGTGCCAGCAGAGACGGGGGGGCCCTCCAGACCCAGTACTTC. It codes for CASRDGGALQTQYF. This chain joins TRBV6-2 or TRBV6-3 and TRBJ2-5, with TRBD2 identical over 8 bases. V shed 6 bases, J shed 6 bases, and the junction held 9 bases outside the gene matches. CDR1 and CDR2 from the germline V gene are MNHEY and SVGEGT. The CDR3 is 14 amino acids.

This clonotype was observed many times. The rearrangement uses TRBV28 and TRBJ2-5; D perhaps matches TRBD2 (5 bases). The V end was cut by 1 base, the J end by 4 bases, with 13 bases between. CDR3 length equals 15 residues. Germline V CDR1 and CDR2: MDHEN, SYDVKM. The CDR3 loop is CASSLYPGWSETQYF. The CDR3 DNA reads TGTGCCAGCAGTTTATACCCGGGATGGTCAGAGACCCAGTACTTC.

At least ten counts were recorded for this clonotype. The V gene is TRBV29-1, the J gene TRBJ2-5, with a weak D call TRBD2 (6 bases). Looked up from germline, CDR1 is SQVTM and CDR2 is ANQGSEA. Trimming took 3 bases from V and 0 from J, leaving 8 bases between them. This CDR3 is built from 13 residues. CDR3 in amino acids: CSVEGRHQETQYF. As DNA, the CDR3 is TGCAGCGTTGAGGGGAGGCACCAAGAGACCCAGTACTTC.

V usage is TRBV25-1 and J usage is TRBJ1-5; 7 bases line up with TRBD1. The CDR3 length is 15 residues. V trimming: 5 bases; J trimming: 4 bases; junction bases outside the gene matches: 8. The V gene's germline CDR1 is MGHDK and CDR2 SYGVNS. This CDR3 is CASSTSGGPNQPQHF. For the CDR3, the DNA is TGTGCCAGCAGTACCTCAGGGGGTCCAAATCAGCCCCAGCATTTT.

This clonotype was seen ten or more times. The chain employs TRBV5-1 and TRBJ1-6; D gene ambiguous. This CDR3 is 14 amino acids long. Germline V lookup: CDR1 SGHRS, CDR2 YFSETQ. Trimming removed 0 bases from V and 8 bases from J, with 9 bases in between. CDR3 coding DNA: TGCGCCAGCAGCTTGGTAAGACCGGATTCACCCCTCCACTTT. Amino acid sequence: CASSLVRPDSPLHF.

There are many counts of this clonotype. The chain joins TRBV5-5 to TRBJ2-7, with TRBD2 matching 8 bases. Germline CDR1 reads SGHKS; CDR2 reads YYEKEE (reference sequence). V lost 0 bases and J lost 2; bases outside the gene matches: 10. The CDR3 loop spans 17 amino acids. CDR3 region: CASSLGNSREVPYEQYF. The CDR3 nucleotides are TGTGCCAGCAGCTTGGGAAATTCGCGGGAGGTTCCCTACGAGCAGTACTTC.

In this sample, this clonotype turned up many times. CDR3 region: CASSITGDNEQFF. The DNA of the CDR3 is TGCGCCAGCAGCATAACAGGGGACAATGAGCAGTTCTTC. This chain connects TRBV5-1 to TRBJ2-1; 7 nucleotides line up with TRBD1. This CDR3 has 13 residues. V shed 4 bases and J 5 bases; nucleotides not matched to a gene: 3. From germline, CDR1 is SGHRS and CDR2 YFSETQ. The complete variable domain, with remaining parts taken from reference TRBV5-1 and TRBJ2-1, reads KAGVTQTPRYLIKTRGQQVTLSCSPISGHRSVSWYQQTPGQGLQFLFEYFSETQRNKGNFPGRFSGRQFSNSRSEMNVSTLELGDSALYLCASSITGDNEQFFGPGTRLTVL.

This clonotype occurred many times. This rearrangement joins TRBV7-2 to TRBJ2-3; 14 positions agree with TRBD2. The CDR3 is 16 amino acids. The germline gives CDR1 SGHTA, CDR2 FQGNSA. V lost 5 bases and J lost 5; bases outside the gene matches: 6. The CDR3 DNA reads TGTGCCAGCAGCCCCCGACTAGCGGGGGGGCGAGATACGCAGTATTTT. It encodes CASSPRLAGGRDTQYF.

At least ten counts were recorded for this clonotype. The rearrangement links TRBV6-1 to TRBJ2-1; 14 bases map to TRBD2. The CDR3 spans 15 residues. CDR1 is MNHNS, CDR2 SASEGT, per germline. Trimming at V came to 3 bases and at J to 10 bases, leaving 5 bases not matched to a gene. CDR3 nucleotide sequence: TGTGCCAGCAGTGATCCGGGACTAGCGGGGGAGGAGCAGTTCTTC. Protein product: CASSDPGLAGEEQFF.

This clonotype showed up just a few times. The J gene is TRBJ2-3, the V gene TRBV7-6; 9 bases agree with TRBD1. The germline V gene encodes CDR1 SGHVS and CDR2 FNYEAQ. The CDR3 covers 18 residues. V lost 0 bases to trimming and J lost 4 bases; unmatched junction nucleotides: 11. CDR3 sequence (DNA): TGTGCCAGCAGCTTAGCTCCTTTGCGGGACAGGGAGTCAGATACGCAGTATTTT. Its translation: CASSLAPLRDRESDTQYF.

Ten or more counts support this clonotype. The chain uses TRBV20-1 and TRBJ2-1, with 8 bases identical to TRBD2. Unmatched junction bases numbered 11, after V lost 2 bases and J lost 5 bases. Germline V lookup: CDR1 DFQATT, CDR2 SNEGSKA (reference sequence). The length of the CDR3 is 16 residues. This CDR3 is CSARPPGGVVHNEQFF. The CDR3 DNA is TGCAGTGCTAGACCCCCGGGGGGGGTTGTCCACAATGAGCAGTTCTTC.

This clonotype was picked up many times. In nucleotides, the CDR3 is TGCAGTGCTAAGAAACCGGGACTCGTAGAGACCCAGTACTTC. Translating gives CSAKKPGLVETQYF. This chain uses TRBV20-1 with TRBJ2-5; D may be TRBD2 (6 bases). The CDR3 is made up of 14 amino acids. V lost 4 bases, J lost 4 bases, and 16 bases lay in between. Germline CDR1 reads DFQATT; CDR2 reads SNEGSKA (reference sequence).

This clonotype was seen ten or more times. A read error may be the cause here, since a much bigger clone is one base away. The chain couples TRBV20-1 to TRBJ1-1; D gene uncertain. The CDR3 covers 14 residues. Germline CDR1 and CDR2: DFQATT and SNEGSKA (reference sequence). Trimming stripped 3 bases from V and 4 bases from J, with 15 bases between. CDR3 loop: CSASPSGLGTEAFF. CDR3 DNA: TGCAGTGCTAGCCCCAGTGGCTTGGGCACTGAAGCTTTCTTT.

The sample holds many counts of this clonotype. This chain joins TRBV5-4 and TRBJ1-2; the D is unclear. Trimming took off 0 bases at V and 0 bases at J, with 9 bases between the two ends. The germline V gene has CDR1 SGHNT and CDR2 YYREEE (reference sequence). The CDR3 spans 15 residues. CDR3 nucleotide sequence: TGTGCCAGCAGCTTGGTTACAGCTACTAACTATGGCTACACCTTC. Amino acid sequence: CASSLVTATNYGYTF.

There are many counts of this clonotype. This chain links TRBV12-3 or TRBV12-4 with TRBJ2-1; D is ambiguous. The CDR3 covers 12 residues. Trimming pared 2 bases from V and 4 bases from J, leaving 3 bases between. The CDR3: CASSLLYNEQFF. The CDR3 nucleotides read TGTGCCAGCAGTTTATTGTACAATGAGCAGTTCTTC.

This clonotype has at least ten counts. The chain uses TRBV5-1 and TRBJ2-4; D might be TRBD1 (5 bases). CDR1 and CDR2 from the germline V gene are SGHRS and YFSETQ. This CDR3 is built from 12 residues. V shed 0 bases and J shed 7 bases, with 5 bases lying between them. The CDR3 here is CASSLEGNIQYF. In nucleotides, the CDR3 is TGCGCCAGCAGCTTGGAGGGGAACATTCAGTACTTC. The full variable domain, in which reference TRBV5-1 and TRBJ2-4 provide the parts outside the CDR3, is KAGVTQTPRYLIKTRGQQVTLSCSPISGHRSVSWYQQTPGQGLQFLFEYFSETQRNKGNFPGRFSGRQFSNSRSEMNVSTLELGDSALYLCASSLEGNIQYFGAGTRLSVL.

This clonotype was seen many times. The rearrangement joins TRBV11-2 to TRBJ2-5; D not certain. CDR3 length: 11 amino acids. With 6 bases removed from V and 2 bases from J, the gap between germline ends came to 4 bases. Germline V gene data show CDR1 as SGHAT and CDR2 as FQNNGV. The CDR3 DNA is TGTGCCAGCAGACTACAAGAGACCCAGTACTTC. Its translation: CASRLQETQYF.

This clonotype came up many times. The chain employs TRBV5-1 and TRBJ1-4; 7 bases fit TRBD1. The CDR3 is 15 amino acids. CDR1 and CDR2 (germline): SGHRS, YFSETQ. Trimming at V came to 3 bases and at J to 6 bases, leaving 8 bases not matched to a gene. CDR3 in amino acids: CASSSGQTLDEKLFF. CDR3 nucleotides: TGCGCCAGCAGCTCGGGACAGACACTGGATGAAAAACTGTTTTTT.

The DNA of the CDR3 is TGTGCCAGCAGCAAACTCCCGACCGAGAGCTCCTATAATTCACCCCTCCACTTT. Its protein product is CASSKLPTESSYNSPLHF. This chain uses TRBV6-2 or TRBV6-3 with TRBJ1-6, with D unclear. V was pared by 6 bases and J by 0 bases, with 18 bases between. The CDR3 sequence is 18 residues long. Looked up from germline, CDR1 is MNHEY and CDR2 is SVGEGT.

The table lists this clonotype with many counts. J is TRBJ1-1 and V is TRBV28; D gene ambiguous. Germline V gene sequence: CDR1 MDHEN, CDR2 SYDVKM. The CDR3 consists of 14 residues. Trimming removed 2 bases at V and 3 bases at J, with 10 bases between. CDR3 amino acids: CASSLRLTHTEAFF. The CDR3 nucleotides are TGTGCCAGCAGTTTAAGACTGACTCACACTGAAGCTTTCTTT.